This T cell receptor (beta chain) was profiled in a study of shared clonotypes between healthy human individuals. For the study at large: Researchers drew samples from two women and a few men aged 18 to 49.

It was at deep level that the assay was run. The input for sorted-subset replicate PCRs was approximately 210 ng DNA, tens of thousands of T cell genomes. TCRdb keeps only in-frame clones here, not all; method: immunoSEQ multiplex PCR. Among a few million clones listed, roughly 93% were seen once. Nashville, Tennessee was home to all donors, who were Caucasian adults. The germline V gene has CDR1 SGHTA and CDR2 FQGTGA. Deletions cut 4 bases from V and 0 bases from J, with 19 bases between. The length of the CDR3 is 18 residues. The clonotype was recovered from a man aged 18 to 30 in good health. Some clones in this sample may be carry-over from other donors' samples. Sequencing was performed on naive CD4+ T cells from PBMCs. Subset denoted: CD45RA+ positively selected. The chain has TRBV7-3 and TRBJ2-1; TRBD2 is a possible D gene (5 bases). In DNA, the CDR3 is TGTGCCAGCAGCTCCCGGGGTGAACGGGTTAGCTCCTACAATGAGCAGTTCTTC. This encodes CASSSRGERVSSYNEQFF. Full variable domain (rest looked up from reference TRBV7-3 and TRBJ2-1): GAGVSQTPSNKVTEKGKYVELRCDPISGHTALYWYRQSLGQGPEFLIYFQGTGAADDSGLPNDRFFAVRPEGSVSTLKIQRTERGDSAVYLCASSSRGERVSSYNEQFFGPGTRLTVL.